The 14 T cell receptor beta chains below were found in one sample sequenced in a study of T-cell memory formation after mild COVID-19 (dated by TCRdb to the early 2020s). Library preparation used 5' RACE. Sequencing took place on an Illumina NovaSeq 6000. TCRdb redid the processing of the public reads, applying fastp at Q25 and MiXCR, and retained in-frame beta chains. Each record represents a unique CDR3 protein, reported with the most common genes and DNA among its rows. The sample records hundreds of thousands of distinct CDR3 sequences, 28% of which are singletons. The top ten clonotypes cover roughly 12% of the sample. Sequencing was done on a sample of PBMCs or a T cell subset sorted from them (not recorded which). The receptors come from an adult woman who had mild COVID-19 (a few samples of this study predate the infection). The sample titles of this study are shuffled in the database, so cell type and time point are left out; the donor was told from shared clones.

This clonotype was counted between two and nine times. The chain has TRBV5-1 and TRBJ2-3; 11 bases agree with TRBD2. Trimming cost V 4 bases and J 4 bases; bases outside gene matches: 8. The CDR3 runs 16 residues. The germline gives CDR1 SGHRS, CDR2 YFSETQ. The CDR3 loop reads CASSTIGTSGADTQYF. CDR3 DNA sequence: TGCGCCAGCAGCACAATTGGGACTAGCGGAGCAGATACGCAGTATTTT.

The chain combines TRBV18 with TRBJ2-2; 8 nucleotides line up with TRBD1. The ends lost 3 bases at V and 0 bases at J; junction bases unmatched: 6. Germline V gene sequence: CDR1 KGHSH, CDR2 LQKENI. The CDR3 spans 17 residues. The CDR3 loop is CASSPGRTGPNTGELFF. CDR3 sequence (DNA): TGTGCCAGCTCACCGGGGAGGACAGGGCCGAACACCGGGGAGCTGTTTTTT.

This clonotype showed up just a few times. V gene TRBV5-1 combines with J gene TRBJ2-7; D possibly corresponds to TRBD2 (5 bases). V was trimmed by 4 bases and J by 2 bases, leaving 7 bases between them. CDR1 is SGHRS, CDR2 YFSETQ, per germline. The length of the CDR3 is 12 residues. CDR3: CASSGLAYEQYF. CDR3 nucleotide sequence: TGCGCCAGCAGCGGACTGGCCTACGAGCAGTACTTC.

V and J are TRBV5-1 and TRBJ1-1; 7 bases are a match to TRBD1. Germline CDR1 and CDR2: SGHRS and YFSETQ. CDR3 length: 16 amino acids. Unmatched junction bases numbered 10, after V lost 0 bases and J lost 5 bases. This chain's CDR3 is CASSLDGRGGRTEAFF. The CDR3 coding sequence is TGCGCCAGCAGCTTGGATGGCAGGGGGGGAAGAACTGAAGCTTTCTTT.

Details on this clonotype: The conserved closing phenylalanine or tryptophan is absent in this CDR3, likely reflecting a read error. The CDR3 DNA sequence: TGTGCCAGCAGCTTAGAGAGGGGGTTTCAAGAGACCCAGTACTTA. Its protein is CASSLERGFQETQYL. V and J are TRBV7-8 and TRBJ2-5, with a tentative D call TRBD1 (6 bases). The CDR3 consists of 15 residues. Germline V gene lookup returns CDR1 SGHVS and CDR2 FQNEAQ. The V end lost 1 base, the J end lost 2 bases, and 11 bases lay between the germline ends.

This chain connects TRBV7-3 to TRBJ2-1; D is undetermined. In germline, CDR1 is SGHTA, CDR2 FQGTGA. The length of the CDR3 is 16 residues. The V and J ends lost 1 base and 0 bases respectively, with 10 bases between them. CDR3 nucleotides: TGTGCCAGCAGCTTAATGGCGTTTAGCTCCTACAATGAGCAGTTCTTC. Its protein is CASSLMAFSSYNEQFF. Variable domain in full (rest from reference TRBV7-3 and TRBJ2-1): GAGVSQTPSNKVTEKGKYVELRCDPISGHTALYWYRQSLGQGPEFLIYFQGTGAADDSGLPNDRFFAVRPEGSVSTLKIQRTERGDSAVYLCASSLMAFSSYNEQFFGPGTRLTVL.

The chain employs TRBV24-1 and TRBJ2-3, with TRBD2 identical over 7 bases. Germline values: CDR1 KGHDR, CDR2 SFDVKD. CDR3 length equals 15 residues. V gave up 3 bases and J gave up 3 bases; unmatched junction bases: 5. CDR3 sequence: CATSDKRGWTDTQYF. The CDR3, as DNA: TGTGCCACCAGTGATAAGCGGGGTTGGACAGATACGCAGTATTTT.

The V and J genes are TRBV7-8 and TRBJ2-3; D remains unclear. Germline assignment: CDR1 SGHVS and CDR2 FQNEAQ. The ends were cut back, 5 bases at V and 5 bases at J, with 8 bases in the middle. The CDR3 is 12 amino acids. CDR3 amino acids: CASSQRIDTQYF. CDR3 nucleotide sequence: TGTGCCAGCAGCCAGAGGATAGATACGCAGTATTTT.

This clonotype has ten or more counts. The V and J genes are TRBV11-2 and TRBJ1-2; the D gene is possibly TRBD1 (5 bases). V was cut by 1 base and J by 4 bases, with 13 bases left in between. The CDR3 runs to 15 residues. Germline CDR1 reads SGHAT; CDR2 reads FQNNGV. The CDR3, as DNA: TGTGCCAGCAGCTTAGGATCATCAGGGATCTATGGCTACACCTTC. Protein sequence: CASSLGSSGIYGYTF.

This clonotype appeared a few times. The chain combines TRBV20-1 with TRBJ1-1, with D unresolved. Looked up from germline, CDR1 is DFQATT and CDR2 is SNEGSKA (reference sequence). The CDR3 contains 13 residues. Trimming took 6 bases from V and 1 from J, leaving 12 bases between them. The CDR3 region has the DNA TGCAGTGCCGCCCCGGGGTCGAACACTGAAGCTTTCTTT. This encodes CSAAPGSNTEAFF.

In this sample, this clonotype turned up once. V and J are TRBV11-2 and TRBJ2-7; 8 bases are shared with TRBD2. The CDR3 extends over 16 amino acids. The trim removed 5 bases at V and 0 bases at J, leaving 9 bases unmatched. Germline V CDR1 and CDR2: SGHAT, FQNNGV. The CDR3, as DNA: TGTGCCAGCAGCCCCCGGGGGGGGTCCCCCTCCTACGAGCAGTACTTC. It translates to CASSPRGGSPSYEQYF.

The V gene is TRBV12-3 or TRBV12-4, the J gene TRBJ1-1; unclear D gene. This CDR3 has 13 amino acids. With 6 bases removed from V and 5 bases from J, the gap between germline ends came to 13 bases. This chain's CDR3 is CASRRVMGTEAFF. CDR3 DNA: TGTGCCAGCAGGAGGGTAATGGGAACTGAAGCTTTCTTT.

The V gene is TRBV28, the J gene TRBJ2-7; 11 bases line up with TRBD1. This CDR3 has 15 amino acids. J lost 3 bases, V lost 8 bases, and 9 bases had no gene match. The germline V gene has CDR1 MDHEN and CDR2 SYDVKM. CDR3: CASQTPGQGGYEQYF. The CDR3 region has the DNA TGTGCCAGCCAAACACCGGGACAGGGGGGCTACGAGCAGTACTTC.

The chain employs TRBV4-1 and TRBJ2-7, with a weak D call TRBD1 (5 bases). Trimming cost V 3 bases and J 7 bases, with 25 bases left between them. The CDR3 is made up of 17 amino acids. Germline V gives CDR1 MGHRA, CDR2 YSYEKL. CDR3: CASSHPTARVRSAEQYF. The DNA of the CDR3 is TGCGCCAGCAGCCACCCGACAGCCCGTGTTAGGTCGGCTGAGCAGTACTTC.